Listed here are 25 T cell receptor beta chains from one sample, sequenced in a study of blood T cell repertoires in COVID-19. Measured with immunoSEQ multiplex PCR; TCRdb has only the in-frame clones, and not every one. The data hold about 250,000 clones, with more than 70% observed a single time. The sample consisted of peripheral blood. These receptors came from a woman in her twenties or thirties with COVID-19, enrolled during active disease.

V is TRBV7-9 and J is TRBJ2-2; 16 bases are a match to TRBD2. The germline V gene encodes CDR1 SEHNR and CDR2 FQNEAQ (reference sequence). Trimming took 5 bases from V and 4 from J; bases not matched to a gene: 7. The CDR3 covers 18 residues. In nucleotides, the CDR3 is TGTGCCAGCAGCCCCGGGGGACTAGCGGGGGGGATCACCGGGGAGCTGTTTTTT. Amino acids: CASSPGGLAGGITGELFF.

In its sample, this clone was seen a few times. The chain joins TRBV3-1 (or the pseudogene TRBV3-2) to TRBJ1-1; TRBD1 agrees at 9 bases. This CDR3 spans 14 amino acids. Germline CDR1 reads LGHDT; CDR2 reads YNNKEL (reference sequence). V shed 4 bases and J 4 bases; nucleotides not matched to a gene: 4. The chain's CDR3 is CASSRGQGSTEAFF. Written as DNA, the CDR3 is TGTGCCAGCAGCCGCGGACAGGGGAGCACTGAAGCTTTCTTT.

The DNA for the CDR3 is TGTGCCAGCAGCTACCGGGGTCGCTATGGCTACACCTTC. Translation: CASSYRGRYGYTF. This sequence joins TRBV7-6 and TRBJ1-2; D not resolved. The CDR3 covers 13 residues. Germline CDR1 reads SGHVS; CDR2 reads FNYEAQ. V was cut by 4 bases and J by 4 bases, with 10 bases left in between.

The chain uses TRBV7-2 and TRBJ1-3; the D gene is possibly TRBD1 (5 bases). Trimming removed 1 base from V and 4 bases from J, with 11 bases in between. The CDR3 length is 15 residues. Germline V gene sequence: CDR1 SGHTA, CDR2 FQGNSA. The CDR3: CASSLDGAAGNTIYF. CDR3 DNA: TGTGCCAGCAGCTTAGATGGGGCCGCGGGAAACACCATATATTTT.

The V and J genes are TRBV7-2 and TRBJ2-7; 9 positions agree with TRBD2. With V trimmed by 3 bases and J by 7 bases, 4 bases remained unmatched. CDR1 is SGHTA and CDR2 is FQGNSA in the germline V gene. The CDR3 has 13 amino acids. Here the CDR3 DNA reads TGTGCCAGCAGCTTTGGCGGGGGGGGAGAGCAGTACTTC. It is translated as CASSFGGGGEQYF.

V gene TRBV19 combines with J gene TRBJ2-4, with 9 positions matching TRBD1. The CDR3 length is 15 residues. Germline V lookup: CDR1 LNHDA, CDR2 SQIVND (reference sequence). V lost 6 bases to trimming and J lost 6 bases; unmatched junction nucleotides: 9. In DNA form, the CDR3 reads TGTGCCAGTAGCCAACCGGGACAGGGAACAAACATTCAGTACTTC. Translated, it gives CASSQPGQGTNIQYF.

The CDR3 bases are TGTGCCAGCAGTGACCCTCAGACAGGGGAGGGGTATGGCTACACCTTC. The encoded protein is CASSDPQTGEGYGYTF. The rearrangement links TRBV25-1 to TRBJ1-2; 8 bases map to TRBD1. The V gene's germline CDR1 is MGHDK and CDR2 SYGVNS. The CDR3 extends over 16 amino acids. J lost 5 bases, V lost 3 bases, and 11 bases had no gene match.

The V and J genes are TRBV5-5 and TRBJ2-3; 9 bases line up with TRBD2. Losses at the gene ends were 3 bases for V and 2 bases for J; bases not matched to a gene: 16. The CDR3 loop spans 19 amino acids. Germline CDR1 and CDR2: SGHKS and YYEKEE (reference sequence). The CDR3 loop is CASSSGYRVAGVHTDTQYF. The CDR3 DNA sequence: TGTGCCAGCAGCTCGGGCTACCGAGTAGCGGGGGTCCACACAGATACGCAGTATTTT.

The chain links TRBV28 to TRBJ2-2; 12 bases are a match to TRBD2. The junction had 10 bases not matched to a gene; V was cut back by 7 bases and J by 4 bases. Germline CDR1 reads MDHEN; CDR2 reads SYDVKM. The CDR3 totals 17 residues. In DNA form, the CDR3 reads TGTGCCAGCAATCTCGCCGGGACTAGCGGGTTCACCGGGGAGCTGTTTTTT. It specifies CASNLAGTSGFTGELFF.

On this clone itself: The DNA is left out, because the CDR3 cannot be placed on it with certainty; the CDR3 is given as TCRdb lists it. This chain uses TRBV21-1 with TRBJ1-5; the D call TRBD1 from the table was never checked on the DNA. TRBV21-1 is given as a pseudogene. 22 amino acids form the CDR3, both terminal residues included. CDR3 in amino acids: CASSKLGPWGKGAAKGNQPQHF.

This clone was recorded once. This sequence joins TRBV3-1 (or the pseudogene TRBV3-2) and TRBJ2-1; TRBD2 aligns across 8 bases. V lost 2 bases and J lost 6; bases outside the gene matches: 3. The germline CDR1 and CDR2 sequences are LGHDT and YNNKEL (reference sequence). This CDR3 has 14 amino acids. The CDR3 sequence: CASSQSGTSNEQFF. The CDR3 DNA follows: TGTGCCAGCAGCCAAAGCGGGACTAGCAATGAGCAGTTCTTC.

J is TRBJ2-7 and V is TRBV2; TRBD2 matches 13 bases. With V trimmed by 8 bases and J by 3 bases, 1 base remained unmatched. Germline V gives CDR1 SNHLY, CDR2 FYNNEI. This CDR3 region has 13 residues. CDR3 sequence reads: CASRTSGSYEQYV. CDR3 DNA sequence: TGTGCCAGCCGGACTAGCGGGAGCTACGAGCAGTACGTC.

CDR3 region: CATSDPGLTGELFF. CDR3 nucleotides: TGTGCCACCAGTGACCCCGGTTTAACCGGGGAGCTGTTTTTT. The chain recombines TRBV24-1 with TRBJ2-2; no definite D call. V shed 4 bases and J shed 5 bases, with 10 bases lying between them. Germline CDR1 reads KGHDR; CDR2 reads SFDVKD. This CDR3 comprises 14 residues.

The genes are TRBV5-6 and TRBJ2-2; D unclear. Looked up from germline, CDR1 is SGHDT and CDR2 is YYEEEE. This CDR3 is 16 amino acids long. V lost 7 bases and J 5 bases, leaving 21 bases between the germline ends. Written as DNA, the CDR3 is TGTGCCAGCCTGCCCTTGGGCGCAGGCTTAACCGGGGAGCTGTTTTTT. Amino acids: CASLPLGAGLTGELFF.

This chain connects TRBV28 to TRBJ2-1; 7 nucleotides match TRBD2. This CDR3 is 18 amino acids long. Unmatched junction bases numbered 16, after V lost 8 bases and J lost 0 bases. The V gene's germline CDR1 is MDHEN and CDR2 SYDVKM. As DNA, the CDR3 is TGTGCCAGCTTTCCCAACCCCCTGCTAGCGGCCTCCTACAATGAGCAGTTCTTC. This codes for CASFPNPLLAASYNEQFF.

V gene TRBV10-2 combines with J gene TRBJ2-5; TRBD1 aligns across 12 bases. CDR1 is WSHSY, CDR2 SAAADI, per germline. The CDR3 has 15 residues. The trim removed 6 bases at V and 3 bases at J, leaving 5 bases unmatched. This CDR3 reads CASRVGTGGEETQYF. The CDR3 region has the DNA TGCGCCAGCAGGGTTGGGACAGGGGGCGAAGAGACCCAGTACTTC.

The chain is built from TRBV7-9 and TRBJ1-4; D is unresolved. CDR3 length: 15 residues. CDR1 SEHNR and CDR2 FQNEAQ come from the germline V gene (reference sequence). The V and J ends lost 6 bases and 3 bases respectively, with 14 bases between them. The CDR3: CASRQPGAANEKLFF. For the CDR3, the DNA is TGTGCCAGCAGACAACCGGGAGCCGCTAATGAAAAACTGTTTTTT. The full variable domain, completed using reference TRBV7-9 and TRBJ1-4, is DTGVSQNPRHKITKRGQNVTFRCDPISEHNRLYWYRQTLGQGPEFLTYFQNEAQLEKSRLLSDRFSAERPKGSFSTLEIQRTEQGDSAMYLCASRQPGAANEKLFFGSGTQLSVL.

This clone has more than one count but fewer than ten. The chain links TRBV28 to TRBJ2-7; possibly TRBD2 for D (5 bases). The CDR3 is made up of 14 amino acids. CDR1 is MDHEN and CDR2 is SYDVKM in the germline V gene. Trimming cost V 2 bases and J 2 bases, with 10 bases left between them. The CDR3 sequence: CASSLTGSPYEQYF. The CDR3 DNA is TGTGCCAGCAGTTTAACGGGATCCCCCTACGAGCAGTACTTC.

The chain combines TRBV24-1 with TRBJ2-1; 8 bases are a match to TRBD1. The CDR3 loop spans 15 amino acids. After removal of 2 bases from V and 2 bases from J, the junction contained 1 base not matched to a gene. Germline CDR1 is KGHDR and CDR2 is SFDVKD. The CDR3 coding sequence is TGTGCCACCAGTGATTCAGGGGGCCCCTACAATGAGCAGTTCTTC. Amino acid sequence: CATSDSGGPYNEQFF.

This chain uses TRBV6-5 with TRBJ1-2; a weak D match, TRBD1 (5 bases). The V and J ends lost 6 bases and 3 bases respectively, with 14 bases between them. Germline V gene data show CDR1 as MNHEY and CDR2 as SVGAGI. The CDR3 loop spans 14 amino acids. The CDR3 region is CASRPDPGYYGYTF. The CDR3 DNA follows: TGTGCCAGCAGGCCCGACCCAGGGTACTATGGCTACACCTTC.

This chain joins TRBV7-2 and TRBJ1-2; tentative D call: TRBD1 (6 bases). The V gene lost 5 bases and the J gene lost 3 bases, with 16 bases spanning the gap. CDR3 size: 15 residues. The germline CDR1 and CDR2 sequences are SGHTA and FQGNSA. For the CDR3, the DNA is TGTGCCAGCAGCCGTCGGGGCAGGGGACACTATGGCTACACCTTC. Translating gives CASSRRGRGHYGYTF.

CDR3 DNA: TGTGCCAGCAGTCACGGACAGGGACCGTACGAGCAGTACTTC. Protein product: CASSHGQGPYEQYF. V and J are TRBV6-2 or TRBV6-3 and TRBJ2-7; the match to TRBD1 covers 8 bases. This CDR3 contains 14 residues. Trimming removed 5 bases from V and 4 bases from J; junction bases left unmatched: 7. Germline assignment: CDR1 MNHEY and CDR2 SVGEGT.

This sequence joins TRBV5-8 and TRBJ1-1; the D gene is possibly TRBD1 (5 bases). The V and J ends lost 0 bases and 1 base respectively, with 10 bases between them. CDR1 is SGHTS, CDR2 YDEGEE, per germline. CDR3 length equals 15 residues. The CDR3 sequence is CASSLELGPNTEAFF. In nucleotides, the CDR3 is TGTGCCAGCAGCTTGGAGCTGGGGCCGAACACTGAAGCTTTCTTT.

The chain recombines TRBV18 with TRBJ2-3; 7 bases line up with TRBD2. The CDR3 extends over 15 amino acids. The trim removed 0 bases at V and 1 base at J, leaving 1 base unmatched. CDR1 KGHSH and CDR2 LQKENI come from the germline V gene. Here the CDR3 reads CASSPPLAGTDTQYF. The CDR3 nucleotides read TGTGCCAGCTCACCACCCCTAGCGGGCACAGATACGCAGTATTTT.

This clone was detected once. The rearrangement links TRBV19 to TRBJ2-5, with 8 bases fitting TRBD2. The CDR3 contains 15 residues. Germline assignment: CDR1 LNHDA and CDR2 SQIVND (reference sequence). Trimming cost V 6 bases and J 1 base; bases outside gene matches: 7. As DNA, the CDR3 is TGTGCCAGTAGATCCTTTAGCGGGGCCCAAGAGACCCAGTACTTC. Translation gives CASRSFSGAQETQYF.